The present T cell receptor beta chain was sequenced within a study of blood T cell repertoires in COVID-19 (dated by TCRdb to 2020 to 2021). Context from the whole study: The collaborator samples originated in the United States, Italy and Spain and spanned the acute and convalescent phases of COVID-19. Deeply sampled blood TCRbeta repertoires from subjects exposed to, actively infected with, or recovered from COVID-19 were included in the dataset. The repertoires were released in a freely available public database intended as a resource for research on the immune response to SARS-CoV-2. The sample metadata nearly always contained a de-identified subject ID, COVID-19 status, age in years and sex. Where available, HLA class I and class II types were obtained from metadata supplied by the sample provider rather than from assay-based typing. The samples were drawn from the first 160 participants of the ongoing ImmuneRACE study and from 1,254 subjects provided by 6 global collaborators. The prospective study material was composed of cDNA or gDNA derived from T cells, B-cell-depleted T cells, or PBMCs.

As concerns this clone: Its antigen specificity is not known. The record has no base qualities; no much larger clone is one base away.

From the cysteine through the phenylalanine, the CDR3 covers 14 amino acids. Of all the DNA, just the CDR3 is kept, 42 bases in frame from base 1. CDR1 and CDR2 were assigned from the germline V gene (reference sequence) as SEHNR and FQNEAQ. A distance of 8 bases separates the germline ends of V and J, which lose 2 bases and 0 bases respectively. Enrolling through a virtual design, the prospective study's participants ranged in age from about 18 to 89 years and lived across roughly 23 United States geographic areas. To assign participants to cohorts, the prospective study relied on clinical history that participants themselves reported in a screening survey and a study questionnaire. In the prospective study, mobile phlebotomists collected whole blood, serum and a nasopharyngeal or oropharyngeal swab from each participant. Prospective study participants could optionally give additional blood draws and questionnaires over a roughly two-month period. Before DNA extraction, prospective study blood samples were shipped either frozen or at room temperature.

TCRbeta CDR3 regions were amplified from genomic DNA using the immunoSEQ Assay, a bias-controlled multiplex PCR. For the original study's pipeline: The number of nucleated cells in each sample was estimated from the amplification of reference gene primers within the assay. Sequence reads were collapsed and filtered to measure the absolute abundance of every unique TCRbeta CDR3 rearrangement. Productive Simpson clonality was computed per sample as the square root of Simpson's diversity index over productive rearrangements. TCRdb stores this immuneACCESS table with in-frame sequences only. Part of the clones is absent; in the studies checked, under half of the shortfall reflects unresolved V genes, and no reason is known for the rest. D and trimming were read from the DNA, whereas the V and J calls and clone size are those reported in that table. This sample gives about 270,000 clones in total; about nine tenths of them show up just once. The top ten hold about 2% of the sample.

Paper-wide results and their limitations: How much clinical and demographic metadata was included differed by source and by participant, and the metadata was provided uncurated.

Material for sequencing was PBMCs or T cells enriched from blood (not recorded which). This receptor was obtained from a woman aged 40 to 55 with acute COVID-19. The rearranged chain carries TRBV7-9 and TRBJ2-7, with no reliable assignment of the D segment. The nucleotide sequence is TGTGCCAGCAGCTTAACAGTAAGCTCCTACGAGCAGTACTTC. Its translation is CASSLTVSSYEQYF.